This T cell receptor (beta chain) emerged from a study of monozygotic twins with inflammatory bowel disease (dated by TCRdb to the late 2010s). Context from the whole study: In total, 28 monozygotic twin pairs made up the full study: 19 Danish pairs, all IBD-discordant, plus nine German pairs, of which four were IBD-concordant and five were IBD-discordant. The search for disease-associated traits relied mainly on comparing, within discordant pairs, IBD patients with their genetically identical healthy co-twins. Each individual had, on average, about 151 000 unique TCRalpha sequences and 181 000 unique TCRbeta sequences available for analysis.

A roughly 2.5 ml peripheral blood sample was drawn into PAXgene tubes per donor and stored at -80°C. Without T cell sorting, total RNA was isolated from whole blood using the PAXgene blood miRNA kit on an automated QIAcube. Peripheral blood from monozygotic twin pairs, either concordant or discordant for inflammatory bowel disease, underwent deep TCRalpha and TCRbeta repertoire profiling that used unique molecular barcoding. Smoking habits were recorded for all twin pairs, with individuals classified as current, former or never smokers. Library preparation employed 5' RACE. Each TCR library was prepared from 3,500 to 4,500 ng of total RNA. For each sample, cDNA synthesis with SMARTScribe reverse transcriptase was split into eight separate reactions. Unique molecular identifiers containing a 6-nucleotide sample barcode were introduced through template switching during cDNA synthesis. TCRalpha and TCRbeta cDNA was amplified in two nested PCRs of around 15 and 10 cycles, and bead purification was carried out after each PCR. Before amplification, cDNA was treated with uracil DNA-glycosylase and purified using the QIAquick PCR purification kit. The second PCR was the step at which Illumina TruSeq-compatible adapters and sample-specific barcodes were added. Library quality and concentration were checked on TapeStation and Qubit, and libraries were pooled at around 5 ng each. Pooled libraries were sequenced on an Illumina HiSeq2500 single-index Rapid Run with 2 x 100 bp reads and custom sequencing primers. The paper's data handling went like this. PCR and sequencing errors were corrected by UMI-based consensus assembly using MiGEC version 1.2.6. V(D)J alignment, clonotype assembly and CDR3 extraction were performed with MiXCR version 2.1.1. Gene usage, clonotype sharing and MAIT/NKT TCR abundance were normalised by analysing the top 1000, 10 000 and 20 000 clonotypes per sample. Diversity was computed as the inverse Simpson index with the vegan R package after downsampling to 27 000 UMIs. Statistical testing used paired Mann-Whitney U tests on the discordant twin pairs and applied Benjamini-Hochberg correction for multiple testing. With the reads reprocessed by TCRdb, a single entry stands for each CDR3 protein sequence and no DNA is reported. The V and J calls shown here were made by TCRdb, not taken from the authors' results. The table for this sample lists over 110,000 distinct CDR3 sequences. The ten largest clones add up to under 2.5% of the sample.

Study-wide findings and limitations: Background noise and inter-individual variability may have been introduced into the repertoires by the differing immunosuppressive treatments among patients. The analysis was unable to tell apart different T cell subtypes. Compared with healthy twins, IBD patients shared fewer clonotypes with other individuals, and the difference was most pronounced in patients with signs of disease activity. No single strong signal or clonotype linked to IBD turned up in the results, so the idea that one exists was not supported. Concordant and discordant twins showed no difference in repertoire similarity, possibly because of limited statistical power. A decrease in TCRbeta repertoire diversity, as measured by inverse Simpson index, was observed in IBD patients compared with their healthy co-twins.

About this clonotype itself: Its antigen is unknown.

Sequencing used blood. The sequence derives from a human donor with ulcerative colitis or Crohn's disease, or a healthy co-twin of an affected twin (not recorded which).

The CDR3 corresponds to CASSLTRGGDTGELFF. This sequence uses TRBV11-2 and TRBJ2-2; TCRdb picks TRBD1, but there is no DNA to check that call. The CDR3 numbers 16 residues from cysteine through phenylalanine. The DNA sequence is not available. As encoded in the germline V gene, CDR1 is SGHAT while CDR2 is FQNNGV.